The TCR beta chain described here comes from a study of cytomegalovirus exposure and HLA in healthy donors. Study conclusions and caveats: Analyses of presence/absence relied on an assumption of roughly uniform sequencing depth across donors. Donor immune exposure was known only as CMV serostatus.

Each of the donors was a healthy bone marrow donor. There were likely unrecorded immune exposures, though donors were nominally healthy when sampled. The PCR employed 60 Vbeta primers together with 13 Jbeta primers. This table comes from immunoSEQ multiplex PCR, and its TCRdb copy is limited to in-frame clones, with some not included. The table includes 150,000 to 200,000 clones, about 69% detected once. In the case of this clone: Antigen unknown.

The sequencing input was PBMCs. The TCR comes from a human donor in good health.

CDR3 DNA sequence: TGTGCCAGCAGCTCTCGGTCGGGCGAGCAGTACTTC. Translating it yields CASSSRSGEQYF. The chain couples TRBV7-8 to TRBJ2-7; D is unclear. The CDR3 consists of 12 residues. Germline lookup yields CDR1 SGHVS and CDR2 FQNEAQ. The germline V and J ends were trimmed by 4 bases and 6 bases, with 10 bases remaining between them.